The TCR beta chain under discussion was sequenced for a study of blood T cell repertoires in COVID-19. Study-level background: There were acute and convalescent COVID-19 samples, and they came from the United States, Italy and Spain. Sources were T cells, B-cell-depleted T cells, or PBMCs; the material itself was cDNA or gDNA.

The authors' processing: Reference gene primer amplification yielded estimated nucleated cell counts. TCRdb's table, derived via immunoSEQ multiplex PCR, lists solely in-frame clones and lacks some. That table furnishes V, J and clone size, whereas the DNA furnished D and trimming. The sample lists 100,000 to 120,000 clones, about 90% occurring once. Trimming removed 11 bases from V and 5 bases from J; junction bases left unmatched: 5. In germline, CDR1 is ENHRY, CDR2 SYGVKD. The CDR3 sequence is 13 residues long. V is TRBV10-3 and J is TRBJ1-4; 10 positions agree with TRBD1. What was sequenced was peripheral blood. The TCR comes from a human donor in a cohort sampled during active COVID-19. CDR3 coding DNA: TGTGCCGCCTCGGGACAGGGGAATGAAAAACTGTTTTTT. This sequence encodes CAASGQGNEKLFF.